Each of the 27 T cell receptor beta chains below was sequenced from the same sample in a study of OX40 agonist ivuxolimab in advanced cancers. The data were produced by immunoSEQ multiplex PCR, yet TCRdb's version contains in-frame clones alone and is incomplete. This table holds more than 50,000 clones, roughly 89% found once. The input for sequencing was CD4+ or CD8+ T cells sorted from blood, taken in a trial of the OX40 agonist ivuxolimab. The receptors originated from an adult with an advanced solid tumor such as melanoma, head and neck, liver or kidney cancer.

The chain is built from TRBV15 and TRBJ2-5, with a tentative D call TRBD2 (6 bases). Germline V gene lookup returns CDR1 LNHNV and CDR2 YYDKDF (reference sequence). The CDR3 covers 14 residues. Deletions cut 5 bases from V and 3 bases from J, with 13 bases between. The DNA for the CDR3 is TGTGCCACCAGCGTTCGGGACTCGGAAGAGACCCAGTACTTC. Encoded protein: CATSVRDSEETQYF. The full variable domain, in which reference TRBV15 and TRBJ2-5 provide the parts outside the CDR3, is DAMVIQNPRYQVTQFGKPVTLSCSQTLNHNVMYWYQQKSSQAPKLLFHYYDKDFNNEADTPDNFQSRRPNTSFCFLDIRSPGLGDTAMYLCATSVRDSEETQYFGPGTRLLVL.

This chain links TRBV6-1 with TRBJ2-2; no definite D call. Germline CDR1 and CDR2: MNHNS and SASEGT. The V end was cut by 8 bases, the J end by 2 bases, with 12 bases between. The CDR3 length is 14 residues. The CDR3 protein is CASRAARNTGELFF. The CDR3 DNA sequence: TGTGCCAGCCGTGCGGCTCGAAACACCGGGGAGCTGTTTTTT.

This rearrangement joins TRBV7-2 to TRBJ2-1; tentative D call: TRBD2 (5 bases). CDR3 length equals 14 residues. V was clipped by 5 bases and J by 5 bases, with 13 bases between them. Germline-derived CDR1 and CDR2 are SGHTA and FQGNSA. CDR3 sequence (DNA): TGTGCCAGCAGCCTCGGACTGGGTAACAATGAGCAGTTCTTC. Translation gives CASSLGLGNNEQFF. Complete variable domain (other parts from reference TRBV7-2 and TRBJ2-1): GAGVSQSPSNKVTEKGKDVELRCDPISGHTALYWYRQSLGQGLEFLIYFQGNSAPDKSGLPSDRFSAERTGGSVSTLTIQRTQQEDSAVYLCASSLGLGNNEQFFGPGTRLTVL.

The rearrangement joins TRBV19 to TRBJ2-3; maybe TRBD2 (6 bases). The CDR3 has 14 amino acids. The germline CDR1 and CDR2 sequences are LNHDA and SQIVND (reference sequence). Trimming removed 5 bases at V and 0 bases at J, with 9 bases between. CDR3 loop: CASSWGTSTDTQYF. The CDR3 DNA reads as TGTGCCAGTAGTTGGGGGACTAGCACAGATACGCAGTATTTT. The complete variable domain, with remaining parts taken from reference TRBV19 and TRBJ2-3, reads DGGITQSPKYLFRKEGQNVTLSCEQNLNHDAMYWYRQDPGQGLRLIYYSQIVNDFQKGDIAEGYSVSREKKESFPLTVTSAQKNPTAFYLCASSWGTSTDTQYFGPGTRLTVL.

This clone showed up just once. The rearrangement links TRBV7-8 to TRBJ2-5; TRBD1 might be the D (6 bases). This CDR3 is built from 15 residues. Germline V gene lookup returns CDR1 SGHVS and CDR2 FQNEAQ. V lost 5 bases and J 3 bases, leaving 16 bases between the germline ends. The CDR3, as DNA: TGTGCCAGCAGCCCTACCGGGACACCGAAAGAGACCCAGTACTTC. Protein: CASSPTGTPKETQYF. The whole variable domain, remainder taken from reference TRBV7-8 and TRBJ2-5, is GAGVSQSPRYKVAKRGQDVALRCDPISGHVSLFWYQQALGQGPEFLTYFQNEAQLDKSGLPSDRFFAERPEGSVSTLKIQRTQQEDSAVYLCASSPTGTPKETQYFGPGTRLLVL.

This chain joins TRBV5-1 and TRBJ1-2; 7 nucleotides match TRBD1. Trimming removed 5 bases from V and 7 bases from J; junction bases left unmatched: 14. Per germline, CDR1 SGHRS and CDR2 YFSETQ. This CDR3 contains 15 residues. CDR3 DNA sequence: TGCGCCAGCAGTTGGACCGGGACAGTCCAGTTTGGCTACACCTTC. This codes for CASSWTGTVQFGYTF.

The chain has TRBV18 and TRBJ2-7, with D perhaps matching TRBD1 or TRBD2 (5 bases each). CDR3 length: 15 amino acids. V lost 1 base and J lost 10, with 20 bases in between. Germline CDR1 reads KGHSH; CDR2 reads LQKENI. DNA for the CDR3: TGTGCCAGCTCACCACGCCAGGGACGTCAACTCACTCAGTACTTC. Amino acids: CASSPRQGRQLTQYF. Using reference TRBV18 and TRBJ2-7 for the parts outside the CDR3, the full variable domain is NAGVMQNPRHLVRRRGQEARLRCSPMKGHSHVYWYRQLPEEGLKFMVYLQKENIIDESGMPKERFSAEFPKEGPSILRIQQVVRGDSAAYFCASSPRQGRQLTQYFGPGTRLTVT.

The rearrangement uses TRBV27 and TRBJ1-2; D not resolved. Trimming took off 4 bases at V and 8 bases at J, with 8 bases between the two ends. The length of the CDR3 is 11 residues. Germline loops: CDR1 MNHEY, CDR2 SMNVEV (reference sequence). The DNA for the CDR3 is TGTGCCAGCAGTTCCCAGGTAGGCTACACCTTC. Translated, it gives CASSSQVGYTF.

The chain joins TRBV7-9 to TRBJ1-5; D is undetermined. Looked up from germline, CDR1 is SEHNR and CDR2 is FQNEAQ (reference sequence). Trimming stripped 5 bases from V and 0 bases from J, with 11 bases between. This CDR3 is built from 15 residues. The CDR3 is CASSPQADSNQPQHF. CDR3 coding DNA: TGTGCCAGCAGCCCCCAGGCAGATAGCAATCAGCCCCAGCATTTT.

V is TRBV28 and J is TRBJ1-2; D gene uncertain. Trimming removed 4 bases from V and 5 bases from J, with 17 bases in between. Germline CDR1 reads MDHEN; CDR2 reads SYDVKM. The CDR3 has 15 amino acids. CDR3 protein: CASSSHSPREYGYTF. The CDR3 DNA follows: TGTGCCAGCAGTTCTCACTCTCCAAGGGAATATGGCTACACCTTC.

This clone was detected only once. The gene calls are TRBV30 and TRBJ1-6, with 8 positions matching TRBD1. After removal of 5 bases from V and 0 bases from J, the junction contained 3 bases not matched to a gene. The CDR3 is 15 residues long. Germline loops: CDR1 GTSNPN, CDR2 SVGIG (reference sequence). The CDR3 nucleotides read TGTGCCTGGGAGACAGGGGCCTCCTATAATTCACCCCTCCACTTT. The encoded protein is CAWETGASYNSPLHF.

This clone was detected once. This rearrangement joins TRBV11-2 to TRBJ2-5; D is tentatively TRBD1 or TRBD2 (6 bases each). This CDR3 is 15 amino acids long. Germline values: CDR1 SGHAT, CDR2 FQNNGV. The germline V and J ends were trimmed by 1 base and 5 bases, with 14 bases remaining between them. The CDR3 sequence: CASSLVSGARETQYF. CDR3 nucleotides: TGTGCCAGCAGCTTAGTTTCGGGGGCGCGGGAGACCCAGTACTTC. Filled out from reference TRBV11-2 and TRBJ2-5, the complete variable domain reads EAGVAQSPRYKIIEKRQSVAFWCNPISGHATLYWYQQILGQGPKLLIQFQNNGVVDDSQLPKDRFSAERLKGVDSTLKIQPAKLEDSAVYLCASSLVSGARETQYFGPGTRLLVL.

The CDR3 loop reads CASSTSRFSNQPQHF. In DNA, the CDR3 is TGTGCCAGCAGCACTTCCAGGTTTAGCAATCAGCCCCAGCATTTT. The gene calls are TRBV6-5 and TRBJ1-5; no clear D. This CDR3 contains 15 residues. V lost 6 bases and J lost 0, with 12 bases in between. Germline V gene data show CDR1 as MNHEY and CDR2 as SVGAGI.

V usage is TRBV7-6 and J usage is TRBJ2-2; TRBD2 matches 9 bases. V was pared by 4 bases and J by 5 bases, with 8 bases of the junction left unmatched. Germline CDR1 is SGHVS and CDR2 is FNYEAQ. The CDR3 runs to 16 residues. Here the CDR3 reads CASSWGSSGATGELFF. The CDR3 bases are TGTGCCAGCAGCTGGGGGTCTAGCGGGGCTACCGGGGAGCTGTTTTTT.

The chain is built from TRBV10-2 and TRBJ2-3, with 9 bases matching TRBD2. The trim removed 6 bases at V and 2 bases at J, leaving 3 bases unmatched. The CDR3 is 14 residues long. Germline V gives CDR1 WSHSY, CDR2 SAAADI. The CDR3 sequence is CASRGGRVTDTQYF. In DNA, the CDR3 is TGCGCCAGCAGGGGCGGGAGGGTCACAGATACGCAGTATTTT.

The chain couples TRBV27 to TRBJ1-4; TRBD1 aligns across 7 bases. V shed 6 bases and J 6 bases; nucleotides not matched to a gene: 4. CDR1 is MNHEY, CDR2 SMNVEV, per germline (reference sequence). The CDR3 extends over 13 amino acids. The CDR3 spells CASRGGTDEKLFF. For the CDR3, the DNA is TGTGCCAGCAGGGGGGGGACAGATGAAAAACTGTTTTTT.

The gene calls are TRBV28 and TRBJ2-3; perhaps TRBD1 as D (7 bases). Germline V gene sequence: CDR1 MDHEN, CDR2 SYDVKM. V was clipped by 7 bases and J by 2 bases, with 19 bases between them. CDR3 length equals 16 residues. CDR3 DNA sequence: TGTGCCAGCACCTCTCCAGGGGGACTTCTCACAGATACGCAGTATTTT. It specifies CASTSPGGLLTDTQYF.

The chain joins TRBV27 to TRBJ2-2; no clear D. The germline V gene has CDR1 MNHEY and CDR2 SMNVEV (reference sequence). CDR3 length: 12 residues. V was trimmed by 6 bases and J by 7 bases, leaving 9 bases between them. The CDR3 nucleotides are TGTGCCAGCAGAGATACCGTCGGGGAGCTGTTTTTT. It translates to CASRDTVGELFF.

V usage is TRBV27 and J usage is TRBJ2-5; TRBD2 matches at 11 bases. CDR1 and CDR2 (germline): MNHEY, SMNVEV (reference sequence). The CDR3 has 14 residues. V dropped 5 bases and J dropped 4; count of bases not matched to a gene: 3. The CDR3 DNA reads as TGTGCCAGCAGTCTCGGACTAGCGGGAGAGACCCAGTACTTC. This codes for CASSLGLAGETQYF.

This chain uses TRBV7-2 with TRBJ2-7; 12 bases line up with TRBD2. Looked up from germline, CDR1 is SGHTA and CDR2 is FQGNSA. The V gene end was trimmed by 5 bases and the J gene end by 0 bases; junction bases not matched to a gene: 5. This CDR3 is 16 amino acids long. The CDR3 region is CASSLRTSGVSYEQYF. CDR3 sequence (DNA): TGTGCCAGCAGCCTCAGGACTAGCGGGGTCTCCTACGAGCAGTACTTC. The entire variable domain, with the rest obtained from reference TRBV7-2 and TRBJ2-7, is as follows: GAGVSQSPSNKVTEKGKDVELRCDPISGHTALYWYRQSLGQGLEFLIYFQGNSAPDKSGLPSDRFSAERTGGSVSTLTIQRTQQEDSAVYLCASSLRTSGVSYEQYFGPGTRLTVT.

The V gene is TRBV30, the J gene TRBJ1-6; D perhaps matches TRBD1 (6 bases). V was trimmed by 2 bases and J by 5 bases, leaving 16 bases between them. The CDR3 runs to 16 residues. Germline V gives CDR1 GTSNPN, CDR2 SVGIG (reference sequence). Here the CDR3 reads CAWSFPGVSDNSPLHF. CDR3 coding DNA: TGTGCCTGGAGTTTCCCAGGGGTTTCGGATAATTCACCCCTCCACTTT.

The chain uses TRBV15 and TRBJ1-1; TRBD1 aligns across 7 bases. Germline CDR1 reads LNHNV; CDR2 reads YYDKDF (reference sequence). The CDR3 runs to 16 residues. Trimming at V came to 0 bases and at J to 1 base, leaving 5 bases not matched to a gene. CDR3 residues: CATSRDLDRENTEAFF. CDR3 nucleotides: TGTGCCACCAGCAGAGATCTCGACAGGGAGAACACTGAAGCTTTCTTT.

The rearrangement uses TRBV28 and TRBJ2-3, with TRBD1 identical over 8 bases. CDR3 length: 15 amino acids. Per the germline V gene, CDR1 is MDHEN and CDR2 is SYDVKM. Losses at the gene ends were 6 bases for V and 6 bases for J; bases not matched to a gene: 11. The CDR3 coding sequence is TGTGCCAGCAGCCCATCGGCAGGGGGCCTGGATACGCAGTATTTT. Encoded protein: CASSPSAGGLDTQYF. Variable domain in full (rest from reference TRBV28 and TRBJ2-3): DVKVTQSSRYLVKRTGEKVFLECVQDMDHENMFWYRQDPGLGLRLIYFSYDVKMKEKGDIPEGYSVSREKKERFSLILESASTNQTSMYLCASSPSAGGLDTQYFGPGTRLTVL.

As for this clone: Within the sample, other DNA sequences also encode this same CDR3. The chain recombines TRBV7-9 with TRBJ2-5, with unresolved D. This CDR3 is built from 11 residues. V dropped 2 bases and J dropped 5 bases, with 3 bases sitting between them. Germline V gene lookup returns CDR1 SEHNR and CDR2 FQNEAQ (reference sequence). In nucleotides, the CDR3 is TGTGCCAGCAGCTTATCGGAGACCCAGTACTTC. It yields the protein CASSLSETQYF.

This chain links TRBV2 with TRBJ1-1, with a tentative D call TRBD1 (6 bases). The CDR3 spans 10 residues. Germline lookup yields CDR1 SNHLY and CDR2 FYNNEI. Trimming removed 10 bases from V and 6 bases from J, with 9 bases in between. The CDR3 bases are TGTGCCATCGGACAGTCTGAAGCTTTCTTT. This codes for CAIGQSEAFF.

This chain uses TRBV28 with TRBJ1-2, with 9 bases fitting TRBD1. V shed 3 bases, J shed 8 bases, and the junction held 4 bases outside the gene matches. Germline lookup yields CDR1 MDHEN and CDR2 SYDVKM. The CDR3 totals 13 residues. The CDR3 DNA follows: TGTGCCAGCAGTTTTAGGACAGGGGTGGGCTACACCTTC. This gives the protein CASSFRTGVGYTF.

This clone occurred a few times. The chain links TRBV6-1 to TRBJ1-3; the D gene is possibly TRBD1 (6 bases). The CDR3 extends over 16 amino acids. CDR1 MNHNS and CDR2 SASEGT come from the germline V gene. The germline V and J ends were trimmed by 2 bases and 0 bases, with 11 bases remaining between them. The CDR3 region has the DNA TGTGCCAGCAGTGAACACAGGGCGAGCTCTGGAAACACCATATATTTT. Residues: CASSEHRASSGNTIYF.